A selection of T cell receptor beta chains follows, all from one sample in a study of cytomegalovirus exposure and HLA in healthy donors. Here immunoSEQ multiplex PCR was the method, and the copy in TCRdb shows in-frame clones only, minus some. The table records about 130,000 clones, around 78% of them present only once. The sequenced sample consisted of PBMCs. These receptors all come from a man in his fifties or sixties in good health and CMV-seronegative. The CDR3 runs from the conserved cysteine through the conserved F or W.

v_gene	j_gene	CDR3aa
TRBV2	TRBJ2-5	CASSPSGQVQETQYF
TRBV6-6	TRBJ1-4	CASNLGDIHNEKLFF
TRBV5-1	TRBJ2-7	CASSLPLAVRDLSYEQYF
TRBV6-5	TRBJ1-2	CASSYSSGMRYTF
TRBV7-2	TRBJ2-7	CASSSPGTDSYEQYF
TRBV30	TRBJ2-7	CAFHRDSYEQYF
TRBV28	TRBJ1-1	CASSPPGINTEAFF
TRBV18	TRBJ2-6	CASSPRDGFSGANVLTF
TRBV5-1	TRBJ1-1	CASSETEMNTEAFF
TRBV19	TRBJ2-5	CASSIGGVETQYF
TRBV6-6	TRBJ1-2	CASSYDGSLGFYGYTF
TRBV11-1	TRBJ2-5	CASSPGRQETQYF
TRBV19	TRBJ1-4	CASSILLIPTTEKLFF
TRBV2	TRBJ1-1	CASSEAQGSTEAFF
TRBV5-4	TRBJ1-1	CASSPGQGRYTEAFF
TRBV5-8	TRBJ1-2	CASSLDRTGNYGYTF
TRBV5-4	TRBJ1-6	CASSWTGAVSPLHF
TRBV30	TRBJ2-1	CAFGGRRGASEQFF
TRBV2	TRBJ1-5	CASRKQGLYSNQPQHF
TRBV28	TRBJ1-1	CASAGRPNTEAFF
TRBV7-9	TRBJ2-7	CSSSLPGLNEQYF
TRBV6-5	TRBJ1-2	CASGSVYGYTF
TRBV5-8	TRBJ2-6	CASSLGASGANVLTF
TRBV5-4	TRBJ2-7	CASSLDLLGQPKF
TRBV7-2	TRBJ1-6	CASSKEQNNSPLHF